The sequence of this TCR beta chain was determined in a study of T cells in localized non-small cell lung cancer. This table comes from immunoSEQ multiplex PCR, and its TCRdb copy is limited to in-frame clones, with some not included. The sample shows some 27,000 clones, 88% of them seen only once. This CDR3 contains 13 residues. Germline CDR1 is SQVTM and CDR2 is ANQGSEA. Trimming cost V 5 bases and J 5 bases, with 15 bases left between them. The sample here was peripheral blood, taken before any cancer treatment. This chain uses TRBV29-1 with TRBJ2-5, with D possibly being TRBD1 or TRBD2 (5 bases each). The TCR sequence derives from a female donor older than 55 with stage III squamous cell lung carcinoma. CDR3 nucleotide sequence: TGCAGCGTTCCTGGGCCCGGGGCGGAGACCCAGTACTTC. Translation gives CSVPGPGAETQYF.